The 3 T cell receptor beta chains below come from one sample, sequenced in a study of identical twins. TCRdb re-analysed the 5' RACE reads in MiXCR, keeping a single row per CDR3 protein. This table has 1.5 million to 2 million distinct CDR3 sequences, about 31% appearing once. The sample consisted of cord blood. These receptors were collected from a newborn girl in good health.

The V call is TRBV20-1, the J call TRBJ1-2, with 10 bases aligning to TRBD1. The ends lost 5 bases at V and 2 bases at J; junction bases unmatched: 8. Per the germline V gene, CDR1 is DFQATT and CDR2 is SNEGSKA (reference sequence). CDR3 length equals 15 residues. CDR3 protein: CSAVPGQGKNYGYTF. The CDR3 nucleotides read TGCAGTGCTGTCCCGGGACAGGGGAAAAACTATGGCTACACCTTC.

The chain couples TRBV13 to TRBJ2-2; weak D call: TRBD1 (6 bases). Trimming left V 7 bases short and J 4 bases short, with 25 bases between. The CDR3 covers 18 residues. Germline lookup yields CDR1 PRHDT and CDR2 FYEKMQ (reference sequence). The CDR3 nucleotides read TGTGCCAGCACCACATTTCAGGGGCGGGTAGGAGGCACCGGGGAGCTGTTTTTT. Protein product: CASTTFQGRVGGTGELFF. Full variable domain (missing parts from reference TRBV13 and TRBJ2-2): AAGVIQSPRHLIKEKRETATLKCYPIPRHDTVYWYQQGPGQDPQFLISFYEKMQSDKGSIPDRFSAQQFSDYHSELNMSSLELGDSALYFCASTTFQGRVGGTGELFFGEGSRLTVL.

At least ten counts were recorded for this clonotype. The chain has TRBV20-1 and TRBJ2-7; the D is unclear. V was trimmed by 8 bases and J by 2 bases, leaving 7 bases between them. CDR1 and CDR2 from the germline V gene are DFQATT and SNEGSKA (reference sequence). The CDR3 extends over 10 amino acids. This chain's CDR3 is CSPWAYEQYF. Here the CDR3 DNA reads TGCAGTCCATGGGCCTACGAGCAGTACTTC.